This paragraph covers one T cell receptor beta chain sequence. This entry belongs to a study of T cell changes during pregnancy in multiple sclerosis. Repertoires were generated with immunoSEQ multiplex PCR, while TCRdb's copy carries only in-frame clones and drops some. This sample has about 40,000 clones, with roughly 90% found just once. The germline V and J ends were trimmed by 2 bases and 1 base, with 3 bases remaining between them. The CDR3 is 12 amino acids. CDR1 and CDR2 from the germline V gene are KGHSH and LQKENI. The source of this sequence is a female donor with multiple sclerosis, enrolled in a pregnancy study. V usage is TRBV18 and J usage is TRBJ2-7; D gene ambiguous. Material: PBMCs (not recorded whether the cells were cultured). As DNA, the CDR3 is TGTGCCAGCTCACCATTTTCCTACGAGCAGTACTTC. This sequence encodes CASSPFSYEQYF.